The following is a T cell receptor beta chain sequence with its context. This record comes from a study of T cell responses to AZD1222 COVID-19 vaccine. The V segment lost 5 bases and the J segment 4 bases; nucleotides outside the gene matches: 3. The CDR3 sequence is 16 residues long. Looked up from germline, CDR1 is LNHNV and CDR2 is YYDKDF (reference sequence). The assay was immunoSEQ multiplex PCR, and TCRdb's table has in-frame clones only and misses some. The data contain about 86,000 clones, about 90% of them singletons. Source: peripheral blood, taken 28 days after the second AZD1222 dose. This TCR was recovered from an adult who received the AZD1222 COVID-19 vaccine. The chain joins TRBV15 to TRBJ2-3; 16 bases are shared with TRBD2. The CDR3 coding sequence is TGTGCCACCAGCCTGGGACTAGCGGGAGGGTCAGATACGCAGTATTTT. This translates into CATSLGLAGGSDTQYF.